The entry that follows covers one T cell receptor (beta chain) sequence. The data belong to a study of blood T cell repertoires in COVID-19. The length of the CDR3 is 17 residues. The germline V gene encodes CDR1 KGHSH and CDR2 LQKENI. The ends lost 0 bases at V and 5 bases at J; junction bases unmatched: 8. The assay was immunoSEQ multiplex PCR, and TCRdb's table has in-frame clones only and misses some. Here the sample spans fewer than 350,000 clones, roughly 89% being singletons. This sequence joins TRBV18 and TRBJ2-2; 8 nucleotides match TRBD2. Sequenced input: PBMCs or T cells enriched from blood (not recorded which). The origin of this receptor is a man between 60 and 75 years old who had recovered from COVID-19. CDR3 sequence reads: CASSPPDSGIGTGELFF. CDR3 in DNA: TGTGCCAGCTCACCACCGGATAGCGGGATAGGAACCGGGGAGCTGTTTTTT.